This TCR beta chain was identified in a study of T cell responses to AZD1222 COVID-19 vaccine. V lost 0 bases and J lost 5; bases outside the gene matches: 11. CDR1 is SGHTA, CDR2 FQGTGA, per germline. This CDR3 comprises 18 residues. The table came from immunoSEQ multiplex PCR; TCRdb's copy has only in-frame clones and leaves some out. This table has about 110,000 clones, 89% appearing once. The sequences come from peripheral blood, collected 28 days after the second AZD1222 dose. This rearrangement joins TRBV7-3 to TRBJ2-3; 10 bases match TRBD2. This receptor was obtained from an adult who received the AZD1222 COVID-19 vaccine. CDR3 region: CASSLTGPAGGPVDTQYF. The CDR3 DNA follows: TGTGCCAGCAGCTTAACAGGGCCAGCGGGAGGGCCTGTAGATACGCAGTATTTT.